Shown below are 32 T cell receptor beta chains from a single sample sequenced in a study of cytomegalovirus exposure and HLA in healthy donors. 60 Vbeta and 13 Jbeta primers were used in PCR. Method: immunoSEQ multiplex PCR; TCRdb's copy keeps in-frame clones and lacks some. This sample has some 100,000 clones, with around 80% found just once. Sequenced material: PBMCs. All receptors come from a woman in her 50s in good health and CMV-seropositive.

This clone came up once. The chain links TRBV4-2 to TRBJ2-7; 15 bases are shared with TRBD2. J was trimmed by 7 bases and V by 4 bases; bases with no gene match: 8. Per germline, CDR1 LGHNA and CDR2 YNFKEQ. This CDR3 spans 16 amino acids. DNA of the CDR3: TGTGCCAGCAGCCTGGGACTAGCGGGGGGCGGTGGGGAGCAGTACTTC. Translation gives CASSLGLAGGGGEQYF.

The chain carries TRBV21-1 and TRBJ2-5; the table's D call of TRBD2 was not tested on the DNA. TRBV21-1 is a pseudogene locus. The CDR3 runs 19 residues. CDR3 in DNA: TGTGCCAGCAGCTCTCACTTGGGGACCCTAGCGGGAGCGCGAGAGACCCAGTACTTC. Its protein product is CASSSHLGTLAGARETQYF.

This rearrangement joins TRBV25-1 to TRBJ1-1, with 9 bases aligning to TRBD1. CDR1 is MGHDK, CDR2 SYGVNS, per germline. Trimming took 7 bases from V and 7 from J; bases not matched to a gene: 7. This CDR3 spans 13 amino acids. The CDR3 region is CASMDRGLIEAFF. CDR3 DNA sequence: TGTGCCAGCATGGACAGGGGACTAATTGAAGCTTTCTTT.

The chain carries TRBV18 and TRBJ1-1; 7 bases align to TRBD1. This CDR3 spans 17 amino acids. The germline gives CDR1 KGHSH, CDR2 LQKENI. The J segment lost 2 bases and the V segment lost 4 bases, leaving 13 bases of the junction unmatched. DNA for the CDR3: TGTGCCAGCTCACTCGAAGGGGGCCTTGGCAGAAACACTGAAGCTTTCTTT. Its translation: CASSLEGGLGRNTEAFF.

The CDR3 reads CASSHRLAGGIDTQYF. As DNA, the CDR3 is TGTGCCAGCTCCCATCGCCTAGCGGGGGGGATAGATACGCAGTATTTT. The chain joins TRBV6-6 to TRBJ2-3; TRBD2 matches at 12 bases. The CDR3 is 16 residues long. The germline CDR1 and CDR2 sequences are MNHNY and SVGAGI (reference sequence). Germline trimming cut 8 bases from V and 5 bases from J; bases unmatched to any gene: 11.

The gene calls are TRBV7-9 and TRBJ2-5; TRBD2 matches at 7 bases. Germline V gene lookup returns CDR1 SEHNR and CDR2 FQNEAQ (reference sequence). The junction had 2 bases not matched to a gene; V was cut back by 8 bases and J by 2 bases. The CDR3 length is 12 residues. CDR3 region: CASGGGQETQYF. Written as DNA, the CDR3 is TGTGCCAGCGGGGGGGGACAAGAGACCCAGTACTTC.

V gene TRBV9 combines with J gene TRBJ1-2; 10 bases match TRBD1. The V gene end was trimmed by 4 bases and the J gene end by 6 bases; junction bases not matched to a gene: 6. The CDR3 has 14 amino acids. Germline V CDR1 and CDR2: SGDLS, YYNGEE. This chain's CDR3 is CASSKDRGKDGYTF. CDR3 bases: TGTGCCAGCAGCAAGGACAGGGGGAAGGATGGCTACACCTTC.

This chain joins TRBV16 and TRBJ2-7; TRBD1 matches at 10 bases. CDR1 and CDR2 from the germline V gene are KGHSY and FQNENV. J lost 5 bases, V lost 4 bases, and 11 bases had no gene match. The CDR3 totals 16 residues. CDR3 DNA sequence: TGTGCCAGCAGCCCCCCCAGGACAGGGGGATTAAACGAGCAGTACTTC. Translating gives CASSPPRTGGLNEQYF.

The chain employs TRBV7-8 and TRBJ2-1, with TRBD2 matching 12 bases. The CDR3 is made up of 17 amino acids. J was trimmed by 5 bases and V by 9 bases; bases with no gene match: 14. Germline V gene sequence: CDR1 SGHVS, CDR2 FQNEAQ. CDR3 DNA sequence: TGTGCCAGTCTGATTTCGCTAGCGGGGGGGCCTGACAATGAGCAGTTCTTC. It codes for CASLISLAGGPDNEQFF.

The chain recombines TRBV4-1 with TRBJ2-4; TRBD1 matches 9 bases. Germline V gene sequence: CDR1 MGHRA, CDR2 YSYEKL. The J segment lost 7 bases and the V segment lost 1 base, leaving 5 bases of the junction unmatched. The CDR3 runs to 15 residues. CDR3 nucleotide sequence: TGCGCCAGCAGCCAAGTAAACAGGGGGCCCAACATTCAGTACTTC. Translated, it gives CASSQVNRGPNIQYF.

This clone was picked up a small number of times. V usage is TRBV5-1 and J usage is TRBJ2-1, with a tentative D call TRBD1 (5 bases). This CDR3 is 16 amino acids long. Trimming cost V 0 bases and J 1 base, with 11 bases left between them. CDR1 SGHRS and CDR2 YFSETQ come from the germline V gene. The CDR3 loop reads CASSLEGQGSYNEQFF. The CDR3 DNA follows: TGCGCCAGCAGCTTGGAGGGGCAGGGATCCTACAATGAGCAGTTCTTC.

The chain has TRBV19 and TRBJ2-1; TRBD2 aligns across 7 bases. V lost 7 bases to trimming and J lost 4 bases; unmatched junction nucleotides: 4. The CDR3 loop spans 13 amino acids. Germline assignment: CDR1 LNHDA and CDR2 SQIVND (reference sequence). CDR3 sequence reads: CASNAGDYNEQFF. The CDR3 region has the DNA TGTGCCAGTAACGCGGGAGATTACAATGAGCAGTTCTTC.

V is TRBV5-1 and J is TRBJ2-1, with TRBD1 matching 7 bases. The CDR3 covers 15 residues. From germline, CDR1 is SGHRS and CDR2 YFSETQ. V lost 3 bases to trimming and J lost 4 bases; unmatched junction nucleotides: 7. The DNA for the CDR3 is TGCGCCAGCAGCTCGACAGGGTGGGAGTACAATGAGCAGTTCTTC. This codes for CASSSTGWEYNEQFF.

This clone showed up just once. The rearrangement uses TRBV2 and TRBJ2-1; 10 bases are shared with TRBD2. Germline assignment: CDR1 SNHLY and CDR2 FYNNEI. This CDR3 has 15 amino acids. After removal of 4 bases from V and 2 bases from J, the junction contained 2 bases not matched to a gene. Here the CDR3 DNA reads TGTGCCAGCAGTGGAGCGGGAGGGGCCTACAATGAGCAGTTCTTC. Its translation is CASSGAGGAYNEQFF.

Points on this clone: At one boundary the junction diverges from the germline segment, which might be a read error. The CDR3 DNA reads TGTGCCAGCAGCTCGGACAGTCCCATAGCCAAAAACAGTCAGTACTTC. It is translated as CASSSDSPIAKNSQYF. The chain combines TRBV7-9 with TRBJ2-4; TRBD1 might be the D (6 bases). CDR1 and CDR2 (germline): SEHNR, FQNEAQ (reference sequence). The CDR3 spans 16 residues.

This clone was picked up one time. The chain has TRBV9 and TRBJ2-1; D unresolved. This CDR3 region has 13 residues. V lost 0 bases to trimming and J lost 5 bases, with 6 bases between them. Germline assignment: CDR1 SGDLS and CDR2 YYNGEE. The CDR3 nucleotides read TGTGCCAGCAGCGTAGCGCAGAACAATGAGCAGTTCTTC. It translates to CASSVAQNNEQFF.

The chain employs TRBV7-3 and TRBJ2-3, with a tentative D call TRBD1 (5 bases). The CDR3 runs 12 residues. With 5 bases removed from V and 7 bases from J, the gap between germline ends came to 10 bases. Germline assignment: CDR1 SGHTA and CDR2 FQGTGA. Here the CDR3 reads CASSPQGNTQYF. In nucleotides, the CDR3 is TGTGCCAGCAGCCCCCAGGGTAATACGCAGTATTTT.

This chain uses TRBV5-6 with TRBJ2-7; 9 bases match TRBD1. The ends lost 4 bases at V and 0 bases at J; junction bases unmatched: 5. This CDR3 contains 15 residues. The germline V gene encodes CDR1 SGHDT and CDR2 YYEEEE. DNA for the CDR3: TGTGCCAGCAGCCGGGGGACAGGGCTCTCCTACGAGCAGTACTTC. As protein: CASSRGTGLSYEQYF. The variable domain in full, with the rest retrieved from reference TRBV5-6 and TRBJ2-7, is DAGVTQSPTHLIKTRGQQVTLRCSPKSGHDTVSWYQQALGQGPQFIFQYYEEEERQRGNFPDRFSGHQFPNYSSELNVNALLLGDSALYLCASSRGTGLSYEQYFGPGTRLTVT.

The chain recombines TRBV5-4 with TRBJ1-1, with a tentative D call TRBD1 (5 bases). This CDR3 region has 13 residues. Per germline, CDR1 SGHNT and CDR2 YYREEE (reference sequence). Trimming cost V 4 bases and J 8 bases, with 15 bases left between them. The DNA of the CDR3 is TGTGCCAGCAGCCGGGACTGGGCCCTGGAAGCTTTCTTT. Translated: CASSRDWALEAFF.

This rearrangement joins TRBV6-1 to TRBJ2-1; 10 nucleotides match TRBD2. V gave up 1 base and J gave up 10 bases; unmatched junction bases: 10. The germline CDR1 and CDR2 sequences are MNHNS and SASEGT. This CDR3 is 16 amino acids long. CDR3 in DNA: TGTGCCAGCAGTGAAGGCCTAGCGGGGGCCCGGAGGGAGCAGTTCTTC. This encodes CASSEGLAGARREQFF.

V gene TRBV21-1 combines with J gene TRBJ2-2; TRBD2, as called in the table, went unchecked against the DNA. TRBV21-1 is shown as a pseudogene. The CDR3 runs 14 residues. The CDR3 here is CASSNEGDTGELFF. DNA for the CDR3: TGTGCCAGCAGTAATGAGGGAGACACCGGGGAGCTGTTTTTT.

This chain connects TRBV7-9 to TRBJ2-7; TRBD2 matches 7 bases. Germline lookup yields CDR1 SEHNR and CDR2 FQNEAQ (reference sequence). The CDR3 sequence is 17 residues long. The V segment lost 4 bases and the J segment 1 base; nucleotides outside the gene matches: 13. The CDR3, as DNA: TGTGCCAGCAGCTCTCCCGGCAGCGGGAAGCTTTCCTACGAGCAGTACTTC. This sequence encodes CASSSPGSGKLSYEQYF.

This chain links TRBV21-1 with TRBJ2-7; TRBD2 was called by the table and not checked on the DNA. TRBV21-1 is a pseudogene segment. There are 16 residues in the CDR3. CDR3 DNA: TGTGCCAGCAGCAAAGCGCTCGGTCCCCACTCCTACGAGCAGTACTTC. Translated: CASSKALGPHSYEQYF.

This clone has only a few counts. This chain links TRBV6-5 with TRBJ1-6; D not resolved. V lost 2 bases to trimming and J lost 8 bases, with 10 bases between them. Per germline, CDR1 MNHEY and CDR2 SVGAGI. The CDR3 is made up of 14 amino acids. The chain's CDR3 is CASSYASMDSPLHF. The DNA of the CDR3 is TGTGCCAGCAGTTACGCCAGTATGGATTCACCCCTCCACTTT.

The genes are TRBV29-1 and TRBJ2-7; tentatively, D is TRBD2 (5 bases). V shed 7 bases and J shed 3 bases, with 19 bases lying between them. Germline V gene lookup returns CDR1 SQVTM and CDR2 ANQGSEA. The CDR3 runs 14 residues. The CDR3 spells CSAGVGSDGYEQYF. CDR3 DNA: TGCAGCGCCGGGGTTGGTTCGGACGGCTACGAGCAGTACTTC.

Details on this clone: The conserved closing phenylalanine or tryptophan is absent in this CDR3, likely reflecting a read error. The chain recombines TRBV29-1 with TRBJ1-3; D remains unclear. V was clipped by 5 bases and J by 8 bases, with 16 bases between them. Germline-derived CDR1 and CDR2 are SQVTM and ANQGSEA. The CDR3 is made up of 13 amino acids. The CDR3 here is CSVLAGISDTIYC. In DNA, the CDR3 is TGCAGCGTTCTTGCGGGGATATCGGACACCATATATTGT.

This clone showed up just a few times. V gene TRBV28 combines with J gene TRBJ1-5, with D maybe TRBD1 (5 bases). Germline values: CDR1 MDHEN, CDR2 SYDVKM. V was cut by 1 base and J by 1 base, with 17 bases left in between. The CDR3 has 18 amino acids. The CDR3 sequence is CASSLSVGLGSSNQPQHF. In nucleotides, the CDR3 is TGTGCCAGCAGTTTATCAGTGGGGCTGGGGTCCAGCAATCAGCCCCAGCATTTT.

The chain uses TRBV6-5 and TRBJ1-2; perhaps TRBD1 as D (5 bases). Germline values: CDR1 MNHEY, CDR2 SVGAGI. V was cut by 0 bases and J by 4 bases, with 9 bases left in between. This CDR3 is built from 14 residues. The CDR3 DNA follows: TGTGCCAGCAGTTACTCCAGGGCCGTCTATGGCTACACCTTC. Amino acid sequence: CASSYSRAVYGYTF.

As to this clone: A read error may produce the germline difference seen at one junction end. The V and J genes are TRBV7-7 and TRBJ2-2; 9 bases line up with TRBD2. Germline V gives CDR1 SSHAT, CDR2 FNYEAQ (reference sequence). The CDR3 covers 17 residues. The CDR3 loop is CASSLSGITSGTGELFF. CDR3 in DNA: TGTGCTAGCAGCTTAAGCGGTATTACTAGCGGGACCGGGGAGCTGTTTTTT.

This chain uses TRBV7-2 with TRBJ2-2, with unresolved D. The V gene lost 5 bases and the J gene lost 5 bases, with 18 bases spanning the gap. The CDR3 extends over 16 amino acids. Germline lookup yields CDR1 SGHTA and CDR2 FQGNSA. In nucleotides, the CDR3 is TGTGCCAGCAGCCCCCAACGGGTCCGCAGAACCGGGGAGCTGTTTTTT. Translation: CASSPQRVRRTGELFF.

This clone has a handful of counts. The chain combines TRBV6-1 with TRBJ2-3, with D possibly being TRBD2 (5 bases). The V gene's germline CDR1 is MNHNS and CDR2 SASEGT. The CDR3 runs 15 residues. The V and J ends lost 5 bases and 1 base respectively, with 13 bases between them. CDR3 nucleotide sequence: TGTGCCAGCAGTCGGTCCTTCGGGGGCACAGATACGCAGTATTTT. Translated: CASSRSFGGTDTQYF.

The chain links TRBV4-1 to TRBJ1-2, with 9 bases identical to TRBD1. V was pared by 8 bases and J by 6 bases, with 10 bases of the junction left unmatched. Looked up from germline, CDR1 is MGHRA and CDR2 is YSYEKL. This CDR3 is 14 amino acids long. The CDR3 sequence: CASFPGQGRDGYTF. The CDR3, as DNA: TGCGCCAGCTTCCCGGGACAGGGTCGGGATGGCTACACCTTC.